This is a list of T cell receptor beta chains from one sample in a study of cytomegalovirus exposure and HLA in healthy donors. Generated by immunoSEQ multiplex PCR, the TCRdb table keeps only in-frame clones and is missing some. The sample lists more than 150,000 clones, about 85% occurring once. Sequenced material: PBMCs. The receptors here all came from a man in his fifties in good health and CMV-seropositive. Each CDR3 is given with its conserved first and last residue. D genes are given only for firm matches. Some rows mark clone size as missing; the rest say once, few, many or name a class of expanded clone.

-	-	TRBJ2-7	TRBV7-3	CASTAVSPKQFYEQYF	TGTGCCAGCACCGCAGTCAGTCCCAAACAGTTCTACGAGCAGTACTTC
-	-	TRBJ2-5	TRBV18	CASSPRTVIGETQYF	TGTGCCAGCTCACCACGGACAGTTATTGGGGAGACCCAGTACTTC
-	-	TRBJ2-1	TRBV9	CASSVGVRGQFF	TGTGCCAGCAGTGTAGGGGTTAGGGGGCAGTTCTTC
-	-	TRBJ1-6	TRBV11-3	CASSLYRDSPLHF	TGTGCCAGCAGCCTCTACAGGGATTCACCCCTCCACTTT
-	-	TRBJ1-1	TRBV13	CASSFSGGAPMNTEAFF	TGTGCCAGCAGCTTCTCTGGGGGGGCGCCCATGAACACTGAAGCTTTCTTT
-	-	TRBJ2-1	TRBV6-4	CASSESGNYNEQFF	TGTGCCAGCAGTGAGTCGGGGAACTACAATGAGCAGTTCTTC
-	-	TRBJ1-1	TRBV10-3	CAISDPQRGTEAFF	TGTGCCATCAGTGACCCTCAAAGGGGGACTGAAGCTTTCTTT
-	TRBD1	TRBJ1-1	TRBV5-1	CASSPGTGNMNTEAFF	TGCGCCAGCAGCCCCGGGACAGGCAACATGAACACTGAAGCTTTCTTT
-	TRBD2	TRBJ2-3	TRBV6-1	CASSGGLAGNTDTQYF	TGTGCCAGCAGTGGTGGACTAGCGGGAAACACAGATACGCAGTATTTT
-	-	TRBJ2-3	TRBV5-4	CASSLDQTSHFDTDTQYF	TGTGCCAGCAGCTTGGATCAGACTAGTCATTTCGACACAGATACGCAGTATTTT
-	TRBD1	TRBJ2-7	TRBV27	CASTSTGTGANYEQYF	TGTGCCAGCACCTCTACCGGGACAGGGGCCAACTACGAGCAGTACTTC
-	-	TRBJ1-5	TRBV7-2	CASSLGGRSGQPQHF	TGTGCCAGCAGCCTAGGCGGGCGTTCGGGACAGCCCCAGCATTTT
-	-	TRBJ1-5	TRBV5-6	CASSFSGGDQPQHF	TGTGCCAGCAGCTTTTCGGGGGGGGATCAGCCCCAGCATTTT
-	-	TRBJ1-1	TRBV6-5	CASKGVAGTEAFF	TGTGCCAGCAAGGGGGTAGCGGGCACTGAAGCTTTCTTT
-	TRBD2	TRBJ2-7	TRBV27	CASSLGGRAPYEQYF	TGTGCCAGCAGTTTAGGTGGGAGGGCCCCCTACGAGCAGTACTTC
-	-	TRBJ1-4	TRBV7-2	CASSLPDMVGGKLFF	TGTGCCAGCAGCTTACCGGACATGGTGGGAGGTAAACTGTTTTTT
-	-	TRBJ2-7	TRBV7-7	CASSLVGRRRPSSYEQYF	TGTGCTAGCAGCTTAGTAGGGAGGCGGAGACCATCTTCCTACGAGCAGTACTTC
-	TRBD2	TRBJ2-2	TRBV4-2	CASSRRTSGGVTNTGELFF	TGTGCCAGCAGCCGCCGGACTAGCGGGGGGGTAACGAACACCGGGGAGCTGTTTTTT
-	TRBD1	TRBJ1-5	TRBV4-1	CASSQAGTGGGQPQHF	TGCGCCAGCAGCCAGGCCGGGACAGGGGGCGGTCAGCCCCAGCATTTT
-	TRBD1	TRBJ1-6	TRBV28	CASSNRGLSPLHF	TGTGCCAGCAGCAACAGGGGGCTTTCACCCCTCCACTTT
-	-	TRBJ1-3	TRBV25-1	CASSEETVSGNTIYF	TGTGCCAGCAGTGAGGAGACAGTCTCTGGAAACACCATATATTTT
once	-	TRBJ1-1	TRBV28	CASSSRRRDQAFF	TGTGCCAGCAGTTCCCGCAGGAGGGACCAAGCTTTCTTT
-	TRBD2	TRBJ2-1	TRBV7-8	CASSPPLRESSYNGQFF	TGTGCCAGCAGCCCACCCCTGCGGGAGAGCTCCTACAATGGGCAGTTCTTC
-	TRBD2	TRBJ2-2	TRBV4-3	CASSQVYYGRAGPGELFF	TGCGCCAGCAGCCAAGTTTATTACGGGAGGGCCGGTCCCGGGGAGCTGTTTTTT
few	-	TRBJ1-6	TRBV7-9	CASSLWSSPLHF	TGTGCCAGCAGCCTGTGGAGTTCACCCCTCCACTTT
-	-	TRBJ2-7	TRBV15	CATSRDSGYEQYF	TGTGCCACCAGCAGAGACAGCGGCTACGAGCAGTACTTC
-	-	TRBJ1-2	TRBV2	CASSTSEEQNF	TGTGCCAGCAGTACTTCAGAGGAACAAAACTTC
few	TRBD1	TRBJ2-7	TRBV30	CAWSRTGLTYEQYF	TGTGCCTGGAGTCGGACAGGACTGACCTACGAGCAGTACTTC
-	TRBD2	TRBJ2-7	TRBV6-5	CASRGGDSNEQYF	TGTGCCAGCAGGGGGGGGGATAGCAACGAGCAGTACTTC
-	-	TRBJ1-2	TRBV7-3	CASSPGYGYGYTF	TGTGCCAGCAGCCCCGGGTATGGGTATGGCTACACCTTC
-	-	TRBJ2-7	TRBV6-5	CASSLRRDSINEQYF	TGTGCCAGCAGTCTCCGGCGGGACAGTATTAACGAGCAGTACTTC
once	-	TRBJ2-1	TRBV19	CAIASSSYNEQFF	TGTGCCATAGCGTCGAGCTCCTACAATGAGCAGTTCTTC
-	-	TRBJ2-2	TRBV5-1	CASSLGPHAGMNTGELFF	TGCGCCAGCAGCTTGGGGCCTCATGCAGGGATGAACACCGGGGAGCTGTTTTTT
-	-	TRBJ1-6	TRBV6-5	CASSPDRLNSPLHF	TGTGCCAGCAGCCCTGACAGACTTAATTCACCCCTCCACTTT
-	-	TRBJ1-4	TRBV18	CASSPLPTNEKLFF	TGTGCCAGCTCACCCCTCCCAACTAATGAAAAACTGTTTTTT
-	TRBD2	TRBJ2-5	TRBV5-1	CASSLASSGRAGETQYF	TGCGCCAGCAGCTTGGCCTCTAGCGGGAGGGCCGGGGAGACCCAGTACTTC
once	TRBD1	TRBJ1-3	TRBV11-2	CASSSGQALSGNTIYF	TGTGCCAGCAGCTCTGGACAGGCCCTCTCTGGAAACACCATATATTTT